The 5 T cell receptor beta chains below come from one sample, sequenced in a study of cytomegalovirus exposure and HLA in healthy donors. Primers included in the PCR were 60 Vbeta and 13 Jbeta primers. Profiling relied on immunoSEQ multiplex PCR, and the TCRdb table lists in-frame clones only, not all of them. The table has approximately 100,000 clones, 10% seen once. What was sequenced was PBMCs. Receptor source: a man aged 40-49 years in good health and CMV-seropositive.

This clone has a handful of counts. The chain is built from TRBV6-1 and TRBJ1-1, with 7 bases aligning to TRBD1. The CDR3 runs to 11 residues. The junction had 0 bases not matched to a gene; V was cut back by 6 bases and J by 5 bases. CDR1 is MNHNS and CDR2 is SASEGT in the germline V gene. The CDR3 region is CASRQGTEAFF. The CDR3 DNA is TGTGCCAGCAGACAGGGGACTGAAGCTTTCTTT.

The genes are TRBV4-1 and TRBJ1-5, with a possible D match to TRBD1 (6 bases). The V gene lost 5 bases and the J gene lost 0 bases, with 11 bases spanning the gap. CDR1 and CDR2 from the germline V gene are MGHRA and YSYEKL. The CDR3 has 15 residues. The CDR3 nucleotides are TGCGCCAGCAGCTGGGGGCCAATTAGCAATCAGCCCCAGCATTTT. It encodes CASSWGPISNQPQHF.

The V gene is TRBV29-1, the J gene TRBJ2-3; TRBD2 matches at 11 bases. The germline gives CDR1 SQVTM, CDR2 ANQGSEA. The CDR3 spans 14 residues. V gave up 6 bases and J gave up 4 bases; unmatched junction bases: 6. For the CDR3, the DNA is TGCAGCGTCGGGACTAGCGGAGACCCAGATACGCAGTATTTT. This gives the protein CSVGTSGDPDTQYF.

This clone was counted between two and nine times. The chain carries TRBV11-3 and TRBJ2-1; 7 bases fit TRBD2. This CDR3 spans 16 amino acids. V lost 1 base, J lost 7 bases, and 10 bases stayed unmatched. Germline V lookup: CDR1 SGHNT, CDR2 YENEEA. The CDR3 is CASSLGLGEGRNEQFF. CDR3 DNA sequence: TGTGCCAGCAGCTTAGGCCTGGGGGAGGGCCGGAATGAGCAGTTCTTC.

The chain recombines TRBV13 with TRBJ2-1; 13 nucleotides align to TRBD2. The germline gives CDR1 PRHDT, CDR2 FYEKMQ (reference sequence). The V segment lost 5 bases and the J segment 9 bases; nucleotides outside the gene matches: 4. CDR3 size: 14 residues. This chain's CDR3 is CASSPGTSGTEQFF. CDR3 nucleotide sequence: TGTGCCAGCAGCCCCGGGACTAGCGGGACTGAGCAGTTCTTC.